One and the same sample provided the 14 T cell receptor beta chains below, sequenced in a study of blood T cell repertoires in COVID-19. The repertoire was sequenced with immunoSEQ multiplex PCR; TCRdb's copy has only in-frame clones and lacks some. The sample has some 130,000 clones, 88% seen once. The specimen was peripheral blood. All receptors derive from a man in his fifties with acute or convalescent COVID-19.

This clone occurred once. The chain carries TRBV20-1 and TRBJ1-3, with D uncertain. Germline V gene lookup returns CDR1 DFQATT and CDR2 SNEGSKA (reference sequence). This CDR3 contains 14 residues. Trimming took 3 bases from V and 0 from J, leaving 9 bases between them. CDR3: CSASKTYSGNTIYF. CDR3 DNA: TGCAGTGCTAGTAAAACCTACTCTGGAAACACCATATATTTT.

The CDR3 nucleotides read TGTGCCAGCAGCGTAGACTCCGGAAACACCATATATTTT. Protein product: CASSVDSGNTIYF. The chain carries TRBV9 and TRBJ1-3; D gene unclear. Trimming took off 0 bases at V and 4 bases at J, with 5 bases between the two ends. The V gene's germline CDR1 is SGDLS and CDR2 YYNGEE. The CDR3 totals 13 residues.

This clone was found once. The junction departs from germline at one end; a sequencing error may be responsible. V and J are TRBV11-2 and TRBJ1-1; 10 nucleotides agree with TRBD1. CDR1 SGHAT and CDR2 FQNNGV come from the germline V gene. The CDR3 spans 16 residues. The CDR3 region is CASSLVSLGTGVETFF. In nucleotides, the CDR3 is TGTGCCAGCAGCTTAGTGTCTCTCGGGACAGGGGTTGAAACTTTCTTT.

In the case of this clone: Other DNA sequences in the sample encode the same CDR3. V is TRBV19 and J is TRBJ1-2; 9 bases are a match to TRBD1. CDR3 length: 13 residues. Germline assignment: CDR1 LNHDA and CDR2 SQIVND (reference sequence). The V gene end was trimmed by 6 bases and the J gene end by 7 bases; junction bases not matched to a gene: 6. This chain's CDR3 is CASRGQGSGGYTF. In DNA form, the CDR3 reads TGTGCCAGTAGGGGACAGGGCTCGGGTGGCTACACCTTC.

The J gene is TRBJ2-4, the V gene TRBV6-5; 7 bases line up with TRBD1. Germline V gene sequence: CDR1 MNHEY, CDR2 SVGAGI. Trimming at V came to 6 bases and at J to 5 bases, leaving 10 bases not matched to a gene. This CDR3 contains 15 residues. The CDR3 reads CASSLTGTDENIQYF. The CDR3 nucleotides are TGTGCCAGCAGCCTCACCGGGACAGACGAAAACATTCAGTACTTC.

The chain carries TRBV19 and TRBJ2-1; 10 bases agree with TRBD2. J lost 7 bases, V lost 4 bases, and 13 bases had no gene match. CDR3 length equals 17 residues. Germline loops: CDR1 LNHDA, CDR2 SQIVND (reference sequence). The CDR3 region is CASSTQRTSGRGNEQFF. CDR3 coding DNA: TGTGCCAGTAGTACCCAACGGACTAGCGGTCGGGGTAATGAGCAGTTCTTC.

The chain uses TRBV6-5 and TRBJ1-2, with TRBD1 matching 7 bases. Germline V CDR1 and CDR2: MNHEY, SVGAGI. The length of the CDR3 is 16 residues. The trim removed 4 bases at V and 7 bases at J, leaving 15 bases unmatched. DNA for the CDR3: TGTGCCAGCAGTTCACCCAAGGGGGCAGGGCGTTCTGGCTACACCTTC. Translation gives CASSSPKGAGRSGYTF.

This clone turned up a few times. V gene TRBV5-1 combines with J gene TRBJ1-3; 9 nucleotides line up with TRBD1. CDR1 and CDR2 from the germline V gene are SGHRS and YFSETQ. With 5 bases clipped from V and 2 bases from J, the junction kept 8 bases outside the gene matches. The CDR3 totals 16 residues. CDR3 protein: CASSLEGTGTGNTIYF. The CDR3 coding sequence is TGCGCCAGCAGTCTGGAAGGGACAGGGACTGGAAACACCATATATTTT.

The V gene is TRBV13, the J gene TRBJ1-1, with a possible D match to TRBD1 (6 bases). Germline-derived CDR1 and CDR2 are PRHDT and FYEKMQ (reference sequence). The CDR3 covers 14 residues. Trimming pared 1 base from V and 4 bases from J, leaving 10 bases between. The CDR3 reads CASSLDGGRTEAFF. DNA for the CDR3: TGTGCCAGCAGCTTAGATGGGGGCCGCACTGAAGCTTTCTTT.

V and J are TRBV18 and TRBJ2-7; weak D call: TRBD1 (5 bases). The CDR3 has 14 amino acids. Trimming removed 1 base at V and 3 bases at J, with 10 bases between. Germline V gene data show CDR1 as KGHSH and CDR2 as LQKENI. As DNA, the CDR3 is TGTGCCAGCTCACCACGGGGCAGATACTACGAGCAGTACTTC. Protein product: CASSPRGRYYEQYF.

The genes are TRBV19 and TRBJ1-1; TRBD1 is a possible D gene (5 bases). Trimming left V 7 bases short and J 1 base short, with 13 bases between. The CDR3 runs 14 residues. Germline assignment: CDR1 LNHDA and CDR2 SQIVND (reference sequence). The CDR3 is CASIGRGTNTEAFF. The DNA for the CDR3 is TGTGCCAGTATAGGTAGGGGAACGAACACTGAAGCTTTCTTT.

The chain recombines TRBV6-5 with TRBJ1-1; 9 positions match TRBD1. V dropped 5 bases and J dropped 1; count of bases not matched to a gene: 5. Germline-derived CDR1 and CDR2 are MNHEY and SVGAGI. The CDR3 runs to 15 residues. The CDR3 reads CASSLNRGQNTEAFF. The CDR3 DNA is TGTGCCAGCAGTCTCAACAGGGGGCAGAACACTGAAGCTTTCTTT.

For this clone: This likely comes from a read error, as the CDR3 has no conserved phenylalanine or tryptophan at its end. The chain employs TRBV5-1 and TRBJ1-1; a weak D match, TRBD1 (6 bases). CDR1 and CDR2 from the germline V gene are SGHRS and YFSETQ. V lost 0 bases and J lost 5, with 11 bases in between. The CDR3 has 14 residues. The CDR3 sequence is CASSLEQGRTEAFL. The CDR3 bases are TGCGCCAGCAGCTTGGAACAGGGCCGTACTGAAGCTTTCCTT.

The CDR3 loop is CASSYEGSQPQHF. CDR3 DNA: TGTGCCAGCAGCTACGAGGGTTCTCAGCCCCAGCATTTT. V is TRBV3-1 (or the pseudogene TRBV3-2) and J is TRBJ1-5, with D unresolved. The CDR3 spans 13 residues. Trimming cost V 5 bases and J 6 bases, with 11 bases left between them. The germline gives CDR1 LGHDT, CDR2 YNNKEL (reference sequence).